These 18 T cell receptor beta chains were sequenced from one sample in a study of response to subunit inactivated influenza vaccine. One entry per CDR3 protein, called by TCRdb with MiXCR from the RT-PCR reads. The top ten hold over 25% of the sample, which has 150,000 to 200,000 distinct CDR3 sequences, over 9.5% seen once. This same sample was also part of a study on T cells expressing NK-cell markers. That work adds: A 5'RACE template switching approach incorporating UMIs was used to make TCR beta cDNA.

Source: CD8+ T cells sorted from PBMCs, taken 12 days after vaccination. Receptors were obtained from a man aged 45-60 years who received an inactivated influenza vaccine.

The CDR3: CASSQDSPGGQQETQYF. The CDR3 bases are TGTGCCAGCAGCCAAGATAGTCCTGGAGGACAACAAGAGACCCAGTACTTC. This chain links TRBV3-1 with TRBJ2-5, with D perhaps assigned TRBD1 or TRBD2 (5 bases each). The V and J ends lost 0 bases and 2 bases respectively, with 16 bases between them. This CDR3 contains 17 residues. In germline, CDR1 is LGHDT, CDR2 YNNKEL (reference sequence).

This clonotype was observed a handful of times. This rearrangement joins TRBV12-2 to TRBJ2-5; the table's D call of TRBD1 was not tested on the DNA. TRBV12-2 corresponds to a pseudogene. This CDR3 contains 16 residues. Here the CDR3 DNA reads TGTGCAAGTCGCTTAGGAACTCCCGGGAGCCCCGAGACCCAGTACTTC. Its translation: CASRLGTPGSPETQYF.

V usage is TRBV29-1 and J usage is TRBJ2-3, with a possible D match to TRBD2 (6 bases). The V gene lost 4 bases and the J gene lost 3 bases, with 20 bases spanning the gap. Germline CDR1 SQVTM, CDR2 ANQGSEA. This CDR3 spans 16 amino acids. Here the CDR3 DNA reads TGCAGCGTTGCTTGGGCTGGGAGACTAGATACAGATACGCAGTATTTT. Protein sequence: CSVAWAGRLDTDTQYF.

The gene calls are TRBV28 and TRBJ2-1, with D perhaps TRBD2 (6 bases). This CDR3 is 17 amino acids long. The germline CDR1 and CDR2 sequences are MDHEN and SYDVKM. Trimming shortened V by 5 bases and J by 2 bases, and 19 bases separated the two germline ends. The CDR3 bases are TGTGCCAGCAGTCAAACCCAGGTGTGGGGGGCCTACAATGAGCAGTTCTTC. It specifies CASSQTQVWGAYNEQFF.

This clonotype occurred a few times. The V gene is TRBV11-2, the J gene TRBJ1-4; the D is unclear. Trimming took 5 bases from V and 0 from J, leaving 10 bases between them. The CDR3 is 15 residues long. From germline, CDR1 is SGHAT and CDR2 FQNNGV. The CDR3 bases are TGTGCCAGCAGCGTAGGGCAGTCAACTAATGAAAAACTGTTTTTT. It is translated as CASSVGQSTNEKLFF.

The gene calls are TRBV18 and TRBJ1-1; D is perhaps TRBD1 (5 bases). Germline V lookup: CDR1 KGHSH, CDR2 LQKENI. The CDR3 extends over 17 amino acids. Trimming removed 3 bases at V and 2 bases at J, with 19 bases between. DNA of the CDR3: TGTGCCAGCTCACCCATGGGGGGTCGCCAACTAAACACTGAAGCTTTCTTT. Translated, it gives CASSPMGGRQLNTEAFF.

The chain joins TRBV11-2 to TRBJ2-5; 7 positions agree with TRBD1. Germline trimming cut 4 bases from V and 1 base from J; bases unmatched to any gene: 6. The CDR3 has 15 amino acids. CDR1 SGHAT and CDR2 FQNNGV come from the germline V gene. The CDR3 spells CASSSVGGVQETQYF. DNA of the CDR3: TGTGCCAGCAGCTCAGTAGGGGGCGTCCAAGAGACCCAGTACTTC.

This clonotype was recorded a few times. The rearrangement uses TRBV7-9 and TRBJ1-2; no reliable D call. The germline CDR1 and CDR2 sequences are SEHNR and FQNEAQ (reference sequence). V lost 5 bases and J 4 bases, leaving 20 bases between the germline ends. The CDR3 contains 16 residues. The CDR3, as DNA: TGTGCCAGCAGCCAAGTACACCGGGCCACCTCCTATGGCTACACCTTC. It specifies CASSQVHRATSYGYTF.

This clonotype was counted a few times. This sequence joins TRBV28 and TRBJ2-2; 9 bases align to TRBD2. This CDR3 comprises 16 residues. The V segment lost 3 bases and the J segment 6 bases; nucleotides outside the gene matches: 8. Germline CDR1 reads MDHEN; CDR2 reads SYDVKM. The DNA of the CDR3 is TGTGCCAGCAGTTTTAGCCTAGCGGGAATGTCCGGGGAGCTGTTTTTT. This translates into CASSFSLAGMSGELFF.

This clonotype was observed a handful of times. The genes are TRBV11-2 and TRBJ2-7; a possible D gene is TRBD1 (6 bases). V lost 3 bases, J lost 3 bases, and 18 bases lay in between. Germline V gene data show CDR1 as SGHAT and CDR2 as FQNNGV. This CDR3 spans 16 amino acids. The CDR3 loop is CASSFHHGQGYYEQYF. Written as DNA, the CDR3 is TGTGCCAGCAGCTTCCATCATGGGCAGGGGTACTACGAGCAGTACTTC.

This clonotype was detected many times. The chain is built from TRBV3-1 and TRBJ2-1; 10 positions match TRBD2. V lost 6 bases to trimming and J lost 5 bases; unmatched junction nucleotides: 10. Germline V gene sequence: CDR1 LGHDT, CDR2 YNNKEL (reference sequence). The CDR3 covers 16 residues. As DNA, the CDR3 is TGTGCCAGCAGGCTTGCCGGGACTAGCGACGACAATGAGCAGTTCTTC. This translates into CASRLAGTSDDNEQFF.

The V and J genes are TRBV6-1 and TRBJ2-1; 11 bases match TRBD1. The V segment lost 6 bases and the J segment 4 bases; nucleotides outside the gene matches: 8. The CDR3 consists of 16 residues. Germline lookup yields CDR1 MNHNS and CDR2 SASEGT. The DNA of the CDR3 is TGTGCCAGCAGCCCTTCCGGGACAGGGGGATACAATGAGCAGTTCTTC. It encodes CASSPSGTGGYNEQFF.

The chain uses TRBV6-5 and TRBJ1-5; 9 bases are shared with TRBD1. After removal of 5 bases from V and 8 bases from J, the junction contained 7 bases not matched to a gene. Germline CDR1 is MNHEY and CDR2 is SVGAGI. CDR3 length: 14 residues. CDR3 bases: TGTGCCAGCAGTGTACTCAGGACAGGGGAGCCCCAGCATTTT. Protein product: CASSVLRTGEPQHF.

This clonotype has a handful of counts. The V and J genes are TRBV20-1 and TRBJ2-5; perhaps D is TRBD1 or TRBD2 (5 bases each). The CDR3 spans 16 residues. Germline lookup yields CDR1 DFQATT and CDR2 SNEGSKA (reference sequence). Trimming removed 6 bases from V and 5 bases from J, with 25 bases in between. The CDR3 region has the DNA TGCAGTGCGGAAGAACCTGGGACGGCTCTCCGGGAGACCCAGTACTTC. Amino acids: CSAEEPGTALRETQYF.

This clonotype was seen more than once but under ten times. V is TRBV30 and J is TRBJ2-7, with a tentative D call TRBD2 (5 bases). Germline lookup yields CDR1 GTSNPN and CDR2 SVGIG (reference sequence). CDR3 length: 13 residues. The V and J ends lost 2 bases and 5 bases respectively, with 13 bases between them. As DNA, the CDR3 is TGTGCCTGGAGTCAGTATGAGGGAAACGAGCAGTACTTC. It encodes CAWSQYEGNEQYF.

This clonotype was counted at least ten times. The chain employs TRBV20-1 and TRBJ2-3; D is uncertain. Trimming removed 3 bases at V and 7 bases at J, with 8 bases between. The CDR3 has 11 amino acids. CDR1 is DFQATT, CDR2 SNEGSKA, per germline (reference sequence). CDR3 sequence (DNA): TGCAGTGCTAGGATTTCAAATACGCAGTATTTT. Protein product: CSARISNTQYF.

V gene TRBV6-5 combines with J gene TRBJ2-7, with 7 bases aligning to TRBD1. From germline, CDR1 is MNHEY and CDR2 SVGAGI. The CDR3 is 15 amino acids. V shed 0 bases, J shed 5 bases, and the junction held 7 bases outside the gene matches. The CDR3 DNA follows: TGTGCCAGCAGTTACTCCCCGGGACAGTCTAACGAGCAGTACTTC. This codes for CASSYSPGQSNEQYF.

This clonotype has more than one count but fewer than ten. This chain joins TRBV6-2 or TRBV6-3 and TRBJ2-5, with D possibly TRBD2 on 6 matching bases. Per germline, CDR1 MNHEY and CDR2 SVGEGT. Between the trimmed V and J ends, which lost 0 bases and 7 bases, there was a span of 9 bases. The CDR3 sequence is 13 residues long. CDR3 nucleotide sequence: TGTGCCAGCAGTTACTCGCCGCGGGGGACCCAGTACTTC. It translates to CASSYSPRGTQYF.